This T cell receptor beta chain is drawn from a study of blood T cells in healthy people across ages (dated by TCRdb to the mid-2010s). Notes on the research overall: In model experiments, template switching captured about one uniquely barcoded TCR beta cDNA molecule for every two T cells. To avoid experimental bias, donors of different ages were distributed randomly across sequencing lanes. For two donors (one aged 18 to 30 and one aged 80 or older), the study analyzed two additional independent replicas of 1 million unique cDNA reads from the same blood draw. Age-related changes in TCR beta repertoire diversity were measured in the study by deep sequencing normalized with unique cDNA molecular identifiers. Donors were grouped into four age groups: young (average roughly 16 years), middle-aged (roughly 38), aged (over 55) and long-lived (approximately 75).

Systemically healthy Caucasian individuals from Russia, over 30 in total and aged about 6 to 100 years, were included as donors. Approximately 9 milliliters of peripheral blood were collected from each donor into EDTA-treated Vacutainer tubes. Ficoll-Paque density-gradient centrifugation was used to isolate PBMCs, with at least 7 million per sample. Total RNA was extracted from PBMCs with Trizol reagent, with at least 5.5 micrograms obtained per sample. For every donor, flow cytometry on a PBMC aliquot measured the percentage of naive CD45RAhigh/CD27high T cells. Reading the germline V gene (reference sequence) gives CDR1 DFQATT and CDR2 SNEGSKA. V has 3 bases trimmed and J has 4 bases trimmed; junction bases matching no gene number 11. Including cysteine and phenylalanine, the CDR3 has 17 amino acids. This entry keeps only the CDR3 DNA: 51 bases, framed from base 1. This clonotype has at least ten counts. Its antigen is currently not known. No base-level quality is on record; no much larger clone is a single base apart.

Study-wide findings and limitations: Observed TCR beta diversity correlated strongly with the percentage of naive T cells measured by flow cytometry. As age increased, observed TCR beta diversity per million T cells dropped in a roughly linear way, and a significant reduction was already evident by age 40. Estimates of total diversity based on one million sequenced T cells were regarded as lower bounds and as underestimates. Because donor CMV infection status was unknown, age-related changes in expanded clonotypes were potentially confounded. Compared with the aged group, the long-lived group had more naive CD4+ T cells, fewer expanded clones and increased TCR diversity, suggesting age selection. Because profiling used bulk unsorted PBMCs, naive and antigen-experienced compartments could not be compared conclusively.

Libraries were made using 5' RACE. Instrument used: Illumina HiSeq 2500. A second PCR of roughly 7 to 11 cycles was performed with a sample-barcoded 5' primer and a J-beta primer mix. Each TCR beta cDNA molecule received a unique molecular identifier from a template-switch 5' adaptor carrying 12 random nucleotides. Each sample yielded at least 3 million CDR3-containing paired-end reads. The Mint cDNA synthesis kit, primed by a TRBC-specific oligonucleotide, was used to synthesize first-strand cDNA from all RNA. Following uracil-DNA glycosylase treatment, all cDNA underwent a first 18-cycle PCR with the universal primers M1SS and BC2_uni_R. Concerning the study's data processing: Normalization of each sample was performed by random selection of 1 million high-quality reads, each carrying a distinct molecular identifier. Reads with shared molecular identifiers were discarded instead of being binned into consensus sequences. MiTCR, run with a Q25 quality threshold and the strictest error-elimination algorithm, handled CDR3 identification, clonotype clustering and error correction. A nonparametric unseen species model using Euler transformation provided a lower-bound estimate of total TCR beta diversity. Through fastp at Q25 and MiXCR, TCRdb rebuilt clones from the public reads, retaining in-frame beta chains. Identical CDR3 protein sequences are pooled into one entry, listed with their most common genes and DNA. The authors' filters were not applied to this entry. This sample comprises roughly 1.7 million distinct CDR3 sequences, about 32% of them detected only once. The ten biggest clones cover approximately 10% of the sample.

Sequenced: blood. This receptor was obtained from a woman aged 25 to 39 in good health. The sequence links TRBV20-1 to TRBJ2-5; 13 nucleotides in the junction match TRBD2. The DNA sequence reads TGCAGTGCTAGGGGATACGGGACTAGCGGGACATCAGAGACCCAGTACTTC. This encodes CSARGYGTSGTSETQYF.